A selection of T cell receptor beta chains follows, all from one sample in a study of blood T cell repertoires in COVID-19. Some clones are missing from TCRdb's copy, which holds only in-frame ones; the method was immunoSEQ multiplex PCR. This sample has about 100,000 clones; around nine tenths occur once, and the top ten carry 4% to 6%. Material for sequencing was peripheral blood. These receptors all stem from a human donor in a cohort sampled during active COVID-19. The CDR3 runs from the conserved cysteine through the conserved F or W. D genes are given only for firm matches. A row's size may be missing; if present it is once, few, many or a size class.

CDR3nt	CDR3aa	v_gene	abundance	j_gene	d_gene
TGTGCCTGGTCATCCCCGACGGGACTAGCTCGGAACGAGCAGTACTTC	CAWSSPTGLARNEQYF	TRBV30	many	TRBJ2-7	TRBD2
TGTGCCACTCGGACAGAGGCTAATTCACCCCTCCACTTT	CATRTEANSPLHF	TRBV10-3	.	TRBJ1-6	.
TGTGCCATCAGCGAACGATTGGGGACAGGGAGCTCCTACGAGCAGTACTTC	CAISERLGTGSSYEQYF	TRBV10-3	.	TRBJ2-7	TRBD1
TGTGCCAGCAGTTACCTCCGGGGGTCCTACAATGAGCAGTTCTTC	CASSYLRGSYNEQFF	TRBV6-2/TRBV6-3	.	TRBJ2-1	.
TGTGCCAGCAGCTTAGATACTAGCGAAATAGATACGCAGTATTTT	CASSLDTSEIDTQYF	TRBV11-2	.	TRBJ2-3	TRBD2
TGTGCCAGCAGCTACCAGGTGGAGCAGTTCTTC	CASSYQVEQFF	TRBV5-6	.	TRBJ2-1	.
TGCGCCAGCAGCACCAGATCGGGACAGATTTCCTACGAGCAGTACTTC	CASSTRSGQISYEQYF	TRBV5-1	.	TRBJ2-7	TRBD1
TGTGCCAGCAGCACCTACAGGGGGCCTAATAATTCACCCCTCCACTTT	CASSTYRGPNNSPLHF	TRBV7-8	.	TRBJ1-6	TRBD1
TGTGCCAGCAGCTTCCCCTCAGGGGCCAACTATGGCTACACCTTC	CASSFPSGANYGYTF	TRBV5-6	.	TRBJ1-2	.
TGTGCCAGCAGCTCGACAGGGTGGTATGGCTACACCTTC	CASSSTGWYGYTF	TRBV27	.	TRBJ1-2	TRBD1
TGTGCCAGCAGCTTGGGCGGGACAGGGGCCGGGGAGCTGTTTTTT	CASSLGGTGAGELFF	TRBV5-6	.	TRBJ2-2	TRBD1
TGTGCCAGCTCACAGGACTTGAATGAGCAGTTCTTC	CASSQDLNEQFF	TRBV18	.	TRBJ2-1	.
TGTGCCAGCAGTAAGGACTGGGAGAACACCGGGGAGCTGTTTTTT	CASSKDWENTGELFF	TRBV2	.	TRBJ2-2	.